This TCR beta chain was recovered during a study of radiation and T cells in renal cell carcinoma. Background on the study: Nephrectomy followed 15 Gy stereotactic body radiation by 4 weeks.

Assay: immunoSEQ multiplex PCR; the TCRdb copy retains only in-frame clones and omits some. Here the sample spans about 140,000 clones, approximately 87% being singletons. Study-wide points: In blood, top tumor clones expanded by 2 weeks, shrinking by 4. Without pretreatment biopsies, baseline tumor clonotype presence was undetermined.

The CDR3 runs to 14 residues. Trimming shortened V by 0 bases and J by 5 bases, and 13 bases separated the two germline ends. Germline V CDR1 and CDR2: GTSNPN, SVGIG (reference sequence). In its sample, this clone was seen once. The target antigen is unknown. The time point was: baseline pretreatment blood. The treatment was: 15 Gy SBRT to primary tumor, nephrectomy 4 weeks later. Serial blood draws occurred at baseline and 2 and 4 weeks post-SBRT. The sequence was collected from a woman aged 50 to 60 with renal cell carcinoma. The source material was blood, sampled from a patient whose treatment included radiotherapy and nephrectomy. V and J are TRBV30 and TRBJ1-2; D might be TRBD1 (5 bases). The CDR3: CAWSVAGREYGYTF. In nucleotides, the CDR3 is TGTGCCTGGAGTGTGGCAGGGAGAGAATATGGCTACACCTTC.